The rows below give T cell receptor beta chains drawn from one sample of a study of long-term antiretroviral therapy in people with HIV. Method: immunoSEQ multiplex PCR; TCRdb's copy keeps in-frame clones and lacks some. This sample has 17,000 or so clones; approximately 81% occur once, and the top ten carry about 14%. The sequencing used unsorted PBMCs, collected roughly 1.3 years before starting antiretroviral therapy. The source of these receptors is a young man with HIV. CDR3s include the opening cysteine and the closing phenylalanine or tryptophan. A D gene is named only where the DNA matches it firmly. Clone size is not always given. Where it is, it says once, few, many or a class for expanded clones.

size: -; V: TRBV21-1; J: TRBJ2-7; D: -; DNA: TGTGCCAGCAGCAAAGGACTAGCGATCCACGAGCAGTACTTC; CDR3: CASSKGLAIHEQYF
size: -; V: TRBV6-5; J: TRBJ2-1; D: TRBD2; DNA: TGTGCCAGCAGACCTAGCGGTACCTACAATGAGCAGTTCTTC; CDR3: CASRPSGTYNEQFF
size: -; V: TRBV7-2; J: TRBJ2-3; D: TRBD1; DNA: TGTGCCAGCGGATTCACAGGGGCCAGAAAAGATACGCAGTATTTT; CDR3: CASGFTGARKDTQYF
size: -; V: TRBV30; J: TRBJ1-2; D: TRBD1; DNA: TGTGCCTGGGACAGGGTTCACTATGGCTACACCTTC; CDR3: CAWDRVHYGYTF
size: -; V: TRBV28; J: TRBJ2-5; D: -; DNA: TGTGCCAGCAGCCTTAGGGGCGGATACCAAGAGACCCAGTACTTC; CDR3: CASSLRGGYQETQYF
size: -; V: TRBV14; J: TRBJ2-5; D: -; DNA: TGTGCCAGCAGCCCCGGCCCTAGGTACCAAGAGACCCAGTACTTC; CDR3: CASSPGPRYQETQYF
size: -; V: TRBV10-1; J: TRBJ2-7; D: TRBD1; DNA: TGCGCCAGCAGTCCCCGGGACAGACCGTACGAGCAGTACTTC; CDR3: CASSPRDRPYEQYF
size: -; V: TRBV30; J: TRBJ2-4; D: TRBD2; DNA: TGTGCCTGGAGTGTACGGGGGGTGGACATTCAGTACTTC; CDR3: CAWSVRGVDIQYF
size: -; V: TRBV5-6; J: TRBJ2-1; D: TRBD1; DNA: TGTGCCAGCAGCCCCACCGGGACAGGGTTTAATGAGCAGTTCTTC; CDR3: CASSPTGTGFNEQFF
size: -; V: TRBV10-3; J: TRBJ2-7; D: TRBD2; DNA: TGTGCCATCGGACTAGCGGGATCCTACGAGCAGTACTTC; CDR3: CAIGLAGSYEQYF
size: few; V: TRBV2; J: TRBJ2-7; D: -; DNA: TGTGCCAGCAGTGAAGCGCTTCAGGGGTTCCTGGCCCACGAGCAGTACTTC; CDR3: CASSEALQGFLAHEQYF
size: -; V: TRBV4-1; J: TRBJ2-1; D: TRBD2; DNA: TGCGCCAGCAGCCTCCTAGCGGGAGTCCACAATGAGCAGTTCTTC; CDR3: CASSLLAGVHNEQFF
size: once; V: TRBV11-2; J: TRBJ1-5; D: TRBD1; DNA: TGTGCCAGCAGCTCCAGGGGGGACCAGCATTTT; CDR3: CASSSRGDQHF
size: -; V: TRBV5-8; J: TRBJ1-6; D: TRBD1; DNA: TGTGCCAGCAGCCGGACAGGGAACGCGAATTCACCCCTCCACTTT; CDR3: CASSRTGNANSPLHF
size: -; V: TRBV2; J: TRBJ2-2; D: -; DNA: TGTGCCAGCAGTAAGGGACCGACGAACACCGGGGAGCTGTTTTTT; CDR3: CASSKGPTNTGELFF
size: -; V: TRBV7-9; J: TRBJ2-5; D: TRBD1; DNA: TGTGCCAGCAGCTTAGGGGACAGGGGGCAAGAGGAGACCCAGTACTTC; CDR3: CASSLGDRGQEETQYF
size: -; V: TRBV9; J: TRBJ2-2; D: -; DNA: TGTGCCAGCAGCGTAGAGGGGAACACCGGGGAGCTGTTTTTT; CDR3: CASSVEGNTGELFF
size: -; V: TRBV4-1; J: TRBJ2-7; D: -; DNA: TGCGCCAGCAGCCCTAACAGGGAGTTCCGCGAGCAGTACTTC; CDR3: CASSPNREFREQYF
size: -; V: TRBV19; J: TRBJ2-7; D: -; DNA: TGTGCCAGTAGTCCCTCACCCCGCGAGCAGTACTTC; CDR3: CASSPSPREQYF
size: -; V: TRBV6-5; J: TRBJ2-4; D: TRBD1; DNA: TGTGCCAGTCAACAGGGGGCCAAAAACATTCAGTACTTC; CDR3: CASQQGAKNIQYF
size: few; V: TRBV19; J: TRBJ1-1; D: TRBD1; DNA: TGTGCCAGTAGTGTTCAGGGGGCGAACACTGAAGCTTTCTTT; CDR3: CASSVQGANTEAFF
size: -; V: TRBV18; J: TRBJ2-2; D: -; DNA: TGTGCCAGCTCACCACTTACTTCGGGGGCCACCGGGGAGCTGTTTTTT; CDR3: CASSPLTSGATGELFF
size: -; V: TRBV29-1; J: TRBJ2-7; D: TRBD2; DNA: TGCAGCGTTAGCAGCGGGAGAGGCTACGAGCAGTACTTC; CDR3: CSVSSGRGYEQYF
size: -; V: TRBV5-4; J: TRBJ1-5; D: -; DNA: TGTGCCAGCAGCTTGGTCGGCAGCAATCAGCCCCAGCATTTT; CDR3: CASSLVGSNQPQHF
size: -; V: TRBV7-2; J: TRBJ2-1; D: -; DNA: TGTGCCAGCAGCCTGGGATCTCGGGAGCAGTTCTTC; CDR3: CASSLGSREQFF
size: -; V: TRBV11-2; J: TRBJ2-7; D: TRBD2; DNA: TGTGCCAGCAGCTTAGGTCCTAGCGGGAGCTCCTACGAGCAGTACTTC; CDR3: CASSLGPSGSSYEQYF
size: -; V: TRBV29-1; J: TRBJ2-1; D: TRBD2; DNA: TGCACATCTGGACTAGCGGGAGTCAATGAGCAGTTCTTC; CDR3: CTSGLAGVNEQFF
size: -; V: TRBV4-2; J: TRBJ2-1; D: -; DNA: TGTGCCAGCAGCCAAGTTGTAGGCACCTACAATGAGCAGTTCTTC; CDR3: CASSQVVGTYNEQFF
size: -; V: TRBV10-3; J: TRBJ2-2; D: TRBD2; DNA: TGTGCCATCAGTAGCGGGGGAACTACCGGGGAGCTGTTTTTT; CDR3: CAISSGGTTGELFF
size: -; V: TRBV18; J: TRBJ2-7; D: TRBD2; DNA: TGTGCCAGCTCACCAAAAGCGGGACTATACGAGCAGTACTTC; CDR3: CASSPKAGLYEQYF
size: -; V: TRBV7-9; J: TRBJ2-7; D: -; DNA: TGTGCCAGCAGCAGGCCAGGACCTCTCTACGAGCAGTACTTC; CDR3: CASSRPGPLYEQYF
size: -; V: TRBV7-3; J: TRBJ2-5; D: TRBD1; DNA: TGTGCCAGCAGCCCCCAGGGGGCGGCTAAAGAGACCCAGTACTTC; CDR3: CASSPQGAAKETQYF
size: -; V: TRBV29-1; J: TRBJ1-6; D: -; DNA: TGCAGCGTTCAAGTAGGGGGGGGGAATTCACCCCTCCACTTT; CDR3: CSVQVGGGNSPLHF
size: few; V: TRBV28; J: TRBJ1-2; D: TRBD1; DNA: TGTGCCAGCAGTCACAGACCACAGGGGGGGAACTATGGCTACACCTTC; CDR3: CASSHRPQGGNYGYTF
size: once; V: TRBV11-2; J: TRBJ2-3; D: -; DNA: TGTGCCAGCAGCCACCAGCAGAGCACAGATACGCAGTATTTT; CDR3: CASSHQQSTDTQYF
size: -; V: TRBV2; J: TRBJ2-7; D: -; DNA: TGTGCCAGCATCCGGGCCGGGGCTAACTACGAGCAGTACTTC; CDR3: CASIRAGANYEQYF
size: -; V: TRBV6-6; J: TRBJ2-1; D: TRBD2; DNA: TGTGCCAGCAGTTACTCGGCTAGCGGGAGTCGTAATGAGCAGTTCTTC; CDR3: CASSYSASGSRNEQFF